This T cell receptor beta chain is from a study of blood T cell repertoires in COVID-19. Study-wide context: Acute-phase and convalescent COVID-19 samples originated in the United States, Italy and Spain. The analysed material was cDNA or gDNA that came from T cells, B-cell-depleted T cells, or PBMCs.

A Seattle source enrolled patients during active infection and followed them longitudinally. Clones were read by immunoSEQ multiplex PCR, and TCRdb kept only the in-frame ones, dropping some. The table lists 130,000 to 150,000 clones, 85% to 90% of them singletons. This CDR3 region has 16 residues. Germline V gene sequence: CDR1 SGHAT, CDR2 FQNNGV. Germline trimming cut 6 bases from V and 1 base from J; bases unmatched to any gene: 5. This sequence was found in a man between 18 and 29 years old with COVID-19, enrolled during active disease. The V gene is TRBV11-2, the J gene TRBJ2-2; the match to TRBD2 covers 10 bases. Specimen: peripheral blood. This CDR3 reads CASSTLAGGNTGELFF. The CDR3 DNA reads TGTGCCAGCAGTACGTTAGCGGGAGGGAACACCGGGGAGCTGTTTTTT.